The next 8 T cell receptor beta chains were all read from a single sample in a study of blood T cell repertoires in COVID-19. The repertoire was sequenced with immunoSEQ multiplex PCR; TCRdb's copy has only in-frame clones and lacks some. The sample consists of 300,000 to 450,000 clones, around 87% of them appearing once. The sample taken for sequencing was peripheral blood. The receptors originated from a woman aged 55-70 years with COVID-19, enrolled during active disease.

This clone was detected only once. This rearrangement joins TRBV28 to TRBJ1-1; D remains ambiguous. CDR1 is MDHEN, CDR2 SYDVKM, per germline. V lost 8 bases and J lost 0, with 4 bases in between. This CDR3 comprises 11 residues. The DNA for the CDR3 is TGTGCCAGCGGCATGAACACTGAAGCTTTCTTT. It encodes CASGMNTEAFF.

The chain recombines TRBV18 with TRBJ2-1; D may be TRBD1 (5 bases). CDR1 is KGHSH, CDR2 LQKENI, per germline. The CDR3 spans 14 residues. V lost 0 bases and J 10 bases, leaving 13 bases between the germline ends. CDR3 sequence (DNA): TGTGCCAGCTCACCACCGAAAGGGGTCTTGGAGCAGTTCTTC. It is translated as CASSPPKGVLEQFF.

This sequence joins TRBV6-5 and TRBJ1-5; D unclear. Germline V gives CDR1 MNHEY, CDR2 SVGAGI. Trimming took 0 bases from V and 5 from J, leaving 5 bases between them. This CDR3 is built from 13 residues. The DNA for the CDR3 is TGTGCCAGCAGTTACTCGGAGGATCAGCCCCAGCATTTT. This codes for CASSYSEDQPQHF.

This clone was observed a single time. The V and J genes are TRBV28 and TRBJ2-4; tentatively, D is TRBD2 (6 bases). The CDR3 contains 14 residues. Trimming left V 2 bases short and J 1 base short, with 6 bases between. The V gene's germline CDR1 is MDHEN and CDR2 SYDVKM. The CDR3 region is CASSLAGAKNIQYF. In DNA, the CDR3 is TGTGCCAGCAGTTTAGCGGGGGCCAAAAACATTCAGTACTTC. Together with reference TRBV28 and TRBJ2-4, the CDR3 gives the full variable domain: DVKVTQSSRYLVKRTGEKVFLECVQDMDHENMFWYRQDPGLGLRLIYFSYDVKMKEKGDIPEGYSVSREKKERFSLILESASTNQTSMYLCASSLAGAKNIQYFGAGTRLSVL.

This clone was counted once. The chain carries TRBV7-9 and TRBJ1-2; possibly TRBD1 for D (5 bases). The CDR3 loop spans 16 amino acids. Trimming left V 0 bases short and J 6 bases short, with 17 bases between. Germline V lookup: CDR1 SEHNR, CDR2 FQNEAQ (reference sequence). CDR3 DNA sequence: TGTGCCAGCAGCTTAGCGGAATATGGAGGGGTTAATGGCTACACCTTC. Protein product: CASSLAEYGGVNGYTF.

DNA of the CDR3: TGTGCCAGCAGCCAACTAGGAGCGGGAGAGTACAATGAGCAGTTCTTC. It encodes CASSQLGAGEYNEQFF. V gene TRBV14 combines with J gene TRBJ2-1, with TRBD2 matching 8 bases. Germline lookup yields CDR1 SGHDN and CDR2 FVKESK. The V gene end was trimmed by 2 bases and the J gene end by 4 bases; junction bases not matched to a gene: 7. The CDR3 spans 16 residues.

In its sample, this clone was seen once. V usage is TRBV6-1 and J usage is TRBJ1-2, with D perhaps matching TRBD1 (5 bases). CDR3 size: 16 residues. CDR1 is MNHNS, CDR2 SASEGT, per germline. Between the trimmed V and J ends, which lost 4 bases and 4 bases, there was a span of 19 bases. In DNA, the CDR3 is TGTGCCAGCAGTGCCTCCGGAGGGGCGGCCTTCTATGGCTACACCTTC. This sequence encodes CASSASGGAAFYGYTF.

The J gene is TRBJ1-1, the V gene TRBV7-9, with 11 bases fitting TRBD1. The CDR3 is made up of 16 amino acids. The V segment lost 5 bases and the J segment 3 bases; nucleotides outside the gene matches: 8. Germline CDR1 SEHNR, CDR2 FQNEAQ (reference sequence). The CDR3 coding sequence is TGTGCCAGCAGCCCTGGACAGGGGGCGCGGCACACTGAAGCTTTCTTT. Protein sequence: CASSPGQGARHTEAFF.